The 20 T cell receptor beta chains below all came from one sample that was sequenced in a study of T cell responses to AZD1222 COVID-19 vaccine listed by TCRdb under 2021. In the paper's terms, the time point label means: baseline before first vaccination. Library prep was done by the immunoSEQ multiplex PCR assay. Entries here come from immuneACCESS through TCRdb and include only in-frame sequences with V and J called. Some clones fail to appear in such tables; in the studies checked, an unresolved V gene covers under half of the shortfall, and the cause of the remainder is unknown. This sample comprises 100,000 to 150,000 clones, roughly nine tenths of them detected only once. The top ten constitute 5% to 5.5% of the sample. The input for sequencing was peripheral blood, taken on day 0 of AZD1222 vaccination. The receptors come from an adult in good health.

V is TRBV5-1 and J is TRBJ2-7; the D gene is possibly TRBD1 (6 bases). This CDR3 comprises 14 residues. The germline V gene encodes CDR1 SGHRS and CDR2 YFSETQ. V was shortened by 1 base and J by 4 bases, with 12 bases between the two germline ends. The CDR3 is CASSLPDSTYEQYF. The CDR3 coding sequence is TGCGCCAGCAGCTTGCCGGACAGTACATACGAGCAGTACTTC. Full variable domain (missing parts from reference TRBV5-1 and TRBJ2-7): KAGVTQTPRYLIKTRGQQVTLSCSPISGHRSVSWYQQTPGQGLQFLFEYFSETQRNKGNFPGRFSGRQFSNSRSEMNVSTLELGDSALYLCASSLPDSTYEQYFGPGTRLTVT.

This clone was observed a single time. In DNA, the CDR3 is TGCACCATCGAACGGACTTATGAGCAGTTCTTC. Translated, it gives CTIERTYEQFF. J is TRBJ2-1 and V is TRBV29-1; possible D gene TRBD2, 5 bases. This CDR3 region has 11 residues. CDR1 is SQVTM, CDR2 ANQGSEA, per germline.

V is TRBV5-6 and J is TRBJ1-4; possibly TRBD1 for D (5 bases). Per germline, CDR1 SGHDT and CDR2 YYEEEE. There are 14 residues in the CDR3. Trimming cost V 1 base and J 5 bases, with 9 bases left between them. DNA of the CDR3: TGTGCCAGCAGCTTGCAAGGGGTAAATGAAAAACTGTTTTTT. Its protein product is CASSLQGVNEKLFF.

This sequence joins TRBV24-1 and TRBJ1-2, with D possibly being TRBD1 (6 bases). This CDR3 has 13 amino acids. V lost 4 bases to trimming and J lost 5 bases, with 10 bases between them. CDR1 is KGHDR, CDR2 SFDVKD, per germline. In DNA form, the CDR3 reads TGTGCCACCAGTGACCGGACAGAATATGGCTACACCTTC. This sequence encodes CATSDRTEYGYTF.

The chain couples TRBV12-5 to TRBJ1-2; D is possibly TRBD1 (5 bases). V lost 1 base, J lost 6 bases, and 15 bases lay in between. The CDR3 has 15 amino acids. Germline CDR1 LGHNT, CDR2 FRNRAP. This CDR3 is CASGLAIRGLHGYTF. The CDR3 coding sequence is TGTGCTAGTGGTTTGGCCATAAGGGGTCTCCATGGCTACACCTTC.

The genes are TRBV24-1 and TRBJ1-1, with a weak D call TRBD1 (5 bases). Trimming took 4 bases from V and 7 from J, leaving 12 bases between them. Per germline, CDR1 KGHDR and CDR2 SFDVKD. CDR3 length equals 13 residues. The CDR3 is CATSDSNGGEAFF. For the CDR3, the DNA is TGTGCCACCAGTGACTCAAATGGGGGTGAAGCTTTCTTT.

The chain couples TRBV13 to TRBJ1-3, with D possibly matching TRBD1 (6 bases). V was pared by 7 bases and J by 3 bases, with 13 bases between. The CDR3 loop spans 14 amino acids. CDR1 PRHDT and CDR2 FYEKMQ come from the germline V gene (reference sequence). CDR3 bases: TGTGCCAGCACCGCCTCAGGGGTTGGAAACACCATATATTTT. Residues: CASTASGVGNTIYF.

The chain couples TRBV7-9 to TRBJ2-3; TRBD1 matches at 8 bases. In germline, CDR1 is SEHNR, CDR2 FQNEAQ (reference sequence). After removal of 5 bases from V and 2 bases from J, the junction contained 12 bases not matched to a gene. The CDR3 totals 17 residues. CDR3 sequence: CASSPGDRRIFTDTQYF. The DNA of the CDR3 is TGTGCCAGCAGCCCAGGGGACAGGCGGATTTTCACAGATACGCAGTATTTT.

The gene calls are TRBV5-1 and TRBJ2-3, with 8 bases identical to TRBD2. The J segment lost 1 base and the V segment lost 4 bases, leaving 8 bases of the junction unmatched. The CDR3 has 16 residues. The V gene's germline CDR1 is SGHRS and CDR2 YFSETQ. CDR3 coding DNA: TGCGCCAGCAGCCCCTCGGGGGGGACGGGCACAGATACGCAGTATTTT. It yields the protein CASSPSGGTGTDTQYF.

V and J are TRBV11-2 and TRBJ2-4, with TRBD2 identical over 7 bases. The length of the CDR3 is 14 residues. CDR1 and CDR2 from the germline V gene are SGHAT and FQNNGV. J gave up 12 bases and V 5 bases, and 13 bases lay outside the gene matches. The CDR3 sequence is CASSTHLGRESQYF. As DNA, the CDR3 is TGTGCCAGCAGCACCCATCTAGGGCGGGAGTCTCAGTACTTC.

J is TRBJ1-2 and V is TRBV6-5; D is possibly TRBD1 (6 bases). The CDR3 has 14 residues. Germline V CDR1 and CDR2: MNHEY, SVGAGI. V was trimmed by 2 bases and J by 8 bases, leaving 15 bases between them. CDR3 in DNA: TGTGCCAGCAGTTACGGGGGCCAACAGAGCGGCTACACCTTC. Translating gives CASSYGGQQSGYTF.

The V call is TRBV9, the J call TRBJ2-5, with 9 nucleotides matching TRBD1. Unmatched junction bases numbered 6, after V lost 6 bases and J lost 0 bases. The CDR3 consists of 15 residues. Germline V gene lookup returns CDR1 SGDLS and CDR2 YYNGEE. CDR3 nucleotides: TGTGCCAGCACCAGGACAGGGGTGTACCAAGAGACCCAGTACTTC. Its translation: CASTRTGVYQETQYF.

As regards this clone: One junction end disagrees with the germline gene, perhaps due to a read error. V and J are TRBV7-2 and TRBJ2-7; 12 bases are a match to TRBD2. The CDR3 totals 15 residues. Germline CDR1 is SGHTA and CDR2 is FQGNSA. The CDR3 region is CASSLVGSTSGSLDF. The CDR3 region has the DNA TGTGCCAGCAGCTTAGTGGGGTCGACTAGCGGGAGTTTGGACTTC.

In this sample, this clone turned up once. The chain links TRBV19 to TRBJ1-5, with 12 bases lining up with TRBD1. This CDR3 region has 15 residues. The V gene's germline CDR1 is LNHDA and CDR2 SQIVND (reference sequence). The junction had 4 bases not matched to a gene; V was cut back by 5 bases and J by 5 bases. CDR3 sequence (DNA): TGTGCCAGTAGTCACCGGGACAGGGGGCATCAGCCCCAGCATTTT. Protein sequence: CASSHRDRGHQPQHF.

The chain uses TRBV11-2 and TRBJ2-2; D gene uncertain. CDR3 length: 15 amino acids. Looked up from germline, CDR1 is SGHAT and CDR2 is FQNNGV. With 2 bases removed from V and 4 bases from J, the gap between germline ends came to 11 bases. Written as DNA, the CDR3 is TGTGCCAGCAGCTTACTTGCCACGACCACCGGGGAGCTGTTTTTT. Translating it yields CASSLLATTTGELFF.

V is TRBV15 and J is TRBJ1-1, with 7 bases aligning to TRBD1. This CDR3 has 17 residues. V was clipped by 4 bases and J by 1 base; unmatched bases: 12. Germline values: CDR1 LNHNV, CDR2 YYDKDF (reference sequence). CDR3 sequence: CATSTDRAQAKNTEAFF. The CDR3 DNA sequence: TGTGCCACCAGCACCGACAGGGCTCAAGCCAAGAACACTGAAGCTTTCTTT.

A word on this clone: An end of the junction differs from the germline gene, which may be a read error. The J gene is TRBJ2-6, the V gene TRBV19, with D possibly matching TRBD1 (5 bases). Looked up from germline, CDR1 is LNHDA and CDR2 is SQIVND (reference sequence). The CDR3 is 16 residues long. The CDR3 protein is CASSIDTGSGANVLTF. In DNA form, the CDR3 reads TGTGCCAGTAGTATAGACACTGGCTCTGGGGCTAACGTCCTGACTTTC.

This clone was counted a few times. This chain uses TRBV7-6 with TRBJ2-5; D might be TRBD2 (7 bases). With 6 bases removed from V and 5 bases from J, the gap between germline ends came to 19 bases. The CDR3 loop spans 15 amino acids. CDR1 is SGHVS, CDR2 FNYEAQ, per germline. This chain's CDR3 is CASSPSRGAGETQYF. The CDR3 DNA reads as TGTGCCAGCAGTCCCTCACGGGGGGCGGGGGAGACCCAGTACTTC.

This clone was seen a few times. The CDR3 coding sequence is TGTGCCAGCAACTTAGCGCTGAGGGAGAATGAGCAGTTCTTC. Translating gives CASNLALRENEQFF. The chain joins TRBV9 to TRBJ2-1; possible D gene TRBD2, 5 bases. Trimming shortened V by 6 bases and J by 7 bases, and 17 bases separated the two germline ends. Germline loops: CDR1 SGDLS, CDR2 YYNGEE. The CDR3 extends over 14 amino acids. Using reference TRBV9 and TRBJ2-1 for the parts outside the CDR3, the full variable domain is DSGVTQTPKHLITATGQRVTLRCSPRSGDLSVYWYQQSLDQGLQFLIQYYNGEERAKGNILERFSAQQFPDLHSELNLSSLELGDSALYFCASNLALRENEQFFGPGTRLTVL.

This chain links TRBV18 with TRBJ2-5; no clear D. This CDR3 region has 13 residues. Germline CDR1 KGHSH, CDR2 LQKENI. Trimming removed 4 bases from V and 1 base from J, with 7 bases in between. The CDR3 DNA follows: TGTGCCAGCTCACGGACGCTCCAAGAGACCCAGTACTTC. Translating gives CASSRTLQETQYF. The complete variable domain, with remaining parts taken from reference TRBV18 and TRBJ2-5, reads NAGVMQNPRHLVRRRGQEARLRCSPMKGHSHVYWYRQLPEEGLKFMVYLQKENIIDESGMPKERFSAEFPKEGPSILRIQQVVRGDSAAYFCASSRTLQETQYFGPGTRLLVL.